The 21 T cell receptor beta chains given below trace back to one sample, sequenced in a study of early T cells in non-severe SARS-CoV-2 infection. TCRdb ran MiXCR on the 5' RACE reads and lists one entry per CDR3 protein. The sample lists approximately 65,000 distinct CDR3 sequences, about 13% occurring once. The specimen sequenced was whole blood. Receptors were obtained from an adult who was a healthcare worker with PCR-confirmed SARS-CoV-2 infection or an uninfected control (not recorded which).

This clonotype was detected many times. The J gene is TRBJ2-1, the V gene TRBV5-5, with 8 bases lining up with TRBD2. Germline CDR1 reads SGHKS; CDR2 reads YYEKEE (reference sequence). The length of the CDR3 is 15 residues. V lost 7 bases, J lost 4 bases, and 10 bases stayed unmatched. In nucleotides, the CDR3 is TGTGCCAGCGCCCGAACTAGCGGAGAATACAATGAGCAGTTCTTC. This codes for CASARTSGEYNEQFF.

This clonotype has a handful of counts. The chain has TRBV18 and TRBJ2-2; D gene unclear. The V gene's germline CDR1 is KGHSH and CDR2 LQKENI. The V gene lost 2 bases and the J gene lost 2 bases, with 6 bases spanning the gap. The CDR3 extends over 14 amino acids. Here the CDR3 DNA reads TGTGCCAGCTCACCAGCCAGAAACACCGGGGAGCTGTTTTTT. This codes for CASSPARNTGELFF.

This clonotype was found a few times. The J gene is TRBJ2-1, the V gene TRBV11-2; 8 bases fit TRBD2. Germline-derived CDR1 and CDR2 are SGHAT and FQNNGV. V was pared by 6 bases and J by 2 bases, with 9 bases of the junction left unmatched. This CDR3 comprises 16 residues. This chain's CDR3 is CASSPISGVAYNEQFF. The CDR3 DNA is TGTGCCAGCAGTCCAATTAGCGGGGTTGCCTACAATGAGCAGTTCTTC.

This clonotype was detected a few times. CDR3 amino acids: CASSRESIYYEQYF. CDR3 in DNA: TGTGCCAGCAGTCGTGAAAGCATTTACTACGAGCAGTACTTC. The chain recombines TRBV28 with TRBJ2-7; no clear D. The V gene's germline CDR1 is MDHEN and CDR2 SYDVKM. The CDR3 is 14 residues long. V was trimmed by 5 bases and J by 3 bases, leaving 14 bases between them. Combining the CDR3 with reference TRBV28 and TRBJ2-7 gives the whole variable domain DVKVTQSSRYLVKRTGEKVFLECVQDMDHENMFWYRQDPGLGLRLIYFSYDVKMKEKGDIPEGYSVSREKKERFSLILESASTNQTSMYLCASSRESIYYEQYFGPGTRLTVT.

This clonotype was observed at least ten times. The V gene is TRBV5-1, the J gene TRBJ2-6; no firm D call. The CDR3 extends over 19 amino acids. Per the germline V gene, CDR1 is SGHRS and CDR2 is YFSETQ. V lost 5 bases to trimming and J lost 0 bases, with 21 bases between them. CDR3 region: CASSPQPRTASSGANVLTF. In DNA form, the CDR3 reads TGCGCCAGCAGTCCACAGCCCCGGACCGCCTCCTCTGGGGCCAACGTCCTGACTTTC.

This clonotype was recorded at least ten times. This chain joins TRBV5-1 and TRBJ1-6, with D maybe TRBD1 (5 bases). V lost 4 bases and J lost 10, with 18 bases in between. The CDR3 length is 15 residues. CDR1 SGHRS and CDR2 YFSETQ come from the germline V gene. CDR3 in amino acids: CASSLRGTGKSPLHF. DNA of the CDR3: TGCGCCAGCAGCCTCCGGGGGACGGGGAAATCACCCCTCCACTTT. The full variable domain, with the rest looked up from reference TRBV5-1 and TRBJ1-6, is KAGVTQTPRYLIKTRGQQVTLSCSPISGHRSVSWYQQTPGQGLQFLFEYFSETQRNKGNFPGRFSGRQFSNSRSEMNVSTLELGDSALYLCASSLRGTGKSPLHFGNGTRLTVT.

There are a few counts of this clonotype. The DNA of the CDR3 is TGTGCCACCAGGGAACAGAACTATGGCTACACCTTC. It codes for CATREQNYGYTF. V usage is TRBV21-1 and J usage is TRBJ1-2. TRBV21-1 is a pseudogene. The CDR3 runs to 12 residues.

This clonotype occurred many times. This chain connects TRBV11-2 to TRBJ2-7, with 7 positions matching TRBD2. The ends lost 0 bases at V and 3 bases at J; junction bases unmatched: 8. CDR1 is SGHAT, CDR2 FQNNGV, per germline. This CDR3 contains 16 residues. The CDR3 loop is CASSLDAGLSLYEQYF. The CDR3 DNA follows: TGTGCCAGCAGCTTAGACGCGGGACTATCGCTCTACGAGCAGTACTTC.

This clonotype was detected a few times. This chain uses TRBV5-1 with TRBJ1-4, with 10 bases identical to TRBD1. The CDR3 runs 15 residues. With V trimmed by 0 bases and J by 8 bases, 4 bases remained unmatched. CDR1 is SGHRS, CDR2 YFSETQ, per germline. The CDR3 DNA follows: TGCGCCAGCAGCTTGGCGGGACAGGGGTCCGAAAAACTGTTTTTT. This translates into CASSLAGQGSEKLFF.

This clonotype has only a few counts. The chain carries TRBV4-3 and TRBJ2-5; the D gene is possibly TRBD2 (5 bases). Trimming shortened V by 0 bases and J by 5 bases, and 10 bases separated the two germline ends. CDR3 length: 14 amino acids. Looked up from germline, CDR1 is LGHNA and CDR2 is YSLEER. The CDR3 here is CASSQDLEVETQYF. In DNA, the CDR3 is TGCGCCAGCAGCCAAGATTTGGAGGTGGAGACCCAGTACTTC.

This clonotype appeared a few times. The CDR3 nucleotides read TGCGCCAGCAGTGGGGGACAGGGAGGCGAGCAGTACTTC. This encodes CASSGGQGGEQYF. This chain connects TRBV10-1 to TRBJ2-7; TRBD1 aligns across 9 bases. The CDR3 length is 13 residues. The J segment lost 6 bases and the V segment lost 4 bases, leaving 4 bases of the junction unmatched. CDR1 and CDR2 from the germline V gene are WNHNN and SYGVQD (reference sequence).

A few counts support this clonotype. V usage is TRBV6-2 or TRBV6-3 and J usage is TRBJ1-1; tentatively, D is TRBD1 (6 bases). The ends were cut back, 5 bases at V and 1 base at J, with 11 bases in the middle. CDR1 is MNHEY and CDR2 is SVGEGT in the germline V gene. The CDR3 contains 14 residues. The CDR3 protein is CASSPGTKNTEAFF. CDR3 bases: TGTGCCAGCAGTCCCGGGACAAAGAACACTGAAGCTTTCTTT.

The rearrangement links TRBV19 to TRBJ1-2; weak D call: TRBD1 (5 bases). Germline CDR1 LNHDA, CDR2 SQIVND (reference sequence). Trimming shortened V by 6 bases and J by 8 bases, and 16 bases separated the two germline ends. CDR3 size: 13 residues. The CDR3 spells CASSRGAGLGYTF. For the CDR3, the DNA is TGTGCCAGTAGCCGAGGCGCAGGGTTGGGCTACACCTTC.

This clonotype was counted at least ten times. The chain carries TRBV29-1 and TRBJ1-1; D is unclear. Per germline, CDR1 SQVTM and CDR2 ANQGSEA. This CDR3 comprises 11 residues. V was trimmed by 0 bases and J by 9 bases, leaving 8 bases between them. The chain's CDR3 is CSVEEAEKAFF. The CDR3 nucleotides are TGCAGCGTTGAAGAGGCCGAAAAAGCTTTCTTT. The whole variable domain, filled in from reference TRBV29-1 and TRBJ1-1, reads SAVISQKPSRDICQRGTSLTIQCQVDSQVTMMFWYRQQPGQSLTLIATANQGSEATYESGFVIDKFPISRPNLTFSTLTVSNMSPEDSSIYLCSVEEAEKAFFGQGTRLTVV.

V is TRBV20-1 and J is TRBJ1-1; no clear D. CDR1 DFQATT and CDR2 SNEGSKA come from the germline V gene (reference sequence). V lost 2 bases, J lost 2 bases, and 12 bases lay in between. The CDR3 sequence is 14 residues long. The CDR3 spells CSARRSYGNTEAFF. DNA for the CDR3: TGCAGTGCTAGACGCTCCTACGGAAACACTGAAGCTTTCTTT.

The chain has TRBV7-9 and TRBJ2-7, with D possibly being TRBD2 (6 bases). From germline, CDR1 is SEHNR and CDR2 FQNEAQ (reference sequence). The V gene lost 5 bases and the J gene lost 5 bases, with 16 bases spanning the gap. CDR3 length: 14 amino acids. CDR3 amino acids: CASSRFFGEDEQYF. For the CDR3, the DNA is TGTGCCAGCAGCCGTTTCTTCGGGGAGGACGAGCAGTACTTC. Supplemented by reference TRBV7-9 and TRBJ2-7, the full variable domain reads DTGVSQNPRHKITKRGQNVTFRCDPISEHNRLYWYRQTLGQGPEFLTYFQNEAQLEKSRLLSDRFSAERPKGSFSTLEIQRTEQGDSAMYLCASSRFFGEDEQYFGPGTRLTVT.

At least ten counts were recorded for this clonotype. This chain connects TRBV20-1 to TRBJ1-4, with TRBD1 identical over 10 bases. Germline loops: CDR1 DFQATT, CDR2 SNEGSKA (reference sequence). The CDR3 is 15 residues long. The junction had 3 bases not matched to a gene; V was cut back by 0 bases and J by 5 bases. CDR3 region: CSARDLGQGNEKLFF. In DNA, the CDR3 is TGCAGTGCTAGAGATTTGGGACAGGGGAATGAAAAACTGTTTTTT.

CDR3 bases: TGCAGTGCTAGGGCTGGGGGAACAGATACGCAGTATTTT. Its translation is CSARAGGTDTQYF. The chain joins TRBV20-1 to TRBJ2-3, with D possibly called TRBD1 or TRBD2 (5 bases each). Trimming shortened V by 3 bases and J by 3 bases, and 10 bases separated the two germline ends. This CDR3 spans 13 amino acids. Germline V gene lookup returns CDR1 DFQATT and CDR2 SNEGSKA (reference sequence).

Only a few counts were recorded for this clonotype. This sequence joins TRBV12-3 or TRBV12-4 and TRBJ1-2; D is perhaps TRBD1 (6 bases). Trimming took off 5 bases at V and 8 bases at J, with 15 bases between the two ends. The CDR3 has 13 residues. The chain's CDR3 is CASSNGQRQGYTF. The CDR3 nucleotides are TGTGCCAGCAGTAACGGACAGCGCCAAGGCTACACCTTC.

The chain links TRBV4-1 to TRBJ2-5; D is unclear. The CDR3 runs to 14 residues. Germline V lookup: CDR1 MGHRA, CDR2 YSYEKL. The ends were cut back, 2 bases at V and 3 bases at J, with 10 bases in the middle. The CDR3 coding sequence is TGCGCCAGCAGCCAATGGGCGGATGAAGAGACCCAGTACTTC. It translates to CASSQWADEETQYF.

This clonotype occurred a few times. J is TRBJ1-2 and V is TRBV6-5; 8 bases are a match to TRBD1. Trimming cost V 8 bases and J 2 bases; bases outside gene matches: 7. Per germline, CDR1 MNHEY and CDR2 SVGAGI. The length of the CDR3 is 14 residues. CDR3 in amino acids: CASRIGTGNYGYTF. DNA of the CDR3: TGTGCCAGCCGAATCGGGACAGGAAACTATGGCTACACCTTC.